This T cell receptor (beta chain) was found in a study of regulatory T cells in long-lasting Graves disease. This CDR3 spans 13 amino acids. Looked up from germline, CDR1 is SNHLY and CDR2 is FYNNEI. The ends were cut back, 4 bases at V and 9 bases at J, with 13 bases in the middle. Time point noted: newly diagnosed GD, antithyroid drugs for less than 3 months. The authors made the TCR library using RNA they extracted from PBMCs. Through Arm-PCR of CDR3 regions and iRepertoire HTBI primers, TCR beta libraries were built. TCRdb recomputed calls from the multiplex PCR reads with MiXCR, one row per CDR3 protein. This sample has almost 450,000 distinct CDR3 sequences, with about 15% found just once. The data also belong to a second study, concerning T cells in Graves' hyperthyroidism and ophthalmopathy. That report notes: Clinicians diagnosed patients from clinical symptoms, serum thyroxine and TRAb, thyroid ultrasound and orbital computed tomography. During a first-round RT-PCR of the TCR CDR3, the HTBI primer set was used.

V and J are TRBV2 and TRBJ2-1; no clear D. This TCR was recovered from a woman in her twenties or thirties with Graves disease. This sample comprised peripheral blood mononuclear cells (PBMCs), obtained at new diagnosis, from a patient treated with antithyroid drugs. For the CDR3, the DNA is TGTGCCAGCAGTGGGACCAGAGACGGTGAGCAGTTCTTC. It specifies CASSGTRDGEQFF.